This T cell receptor beta chain was sequenced during a study of blood T cell repertoires in COVID-19. Germline CDR1 and CDR2: LGHDT and YNNKEL (reference sequence). Trimming pared 1 base from V and 4 bases from J, leaving 10 bases between. The CDR3 covers 14 residues. In the original processing: Counts of nucleated cells, estimated from reference gene primer amplification, were obtained. Clones were read by immunoSEQ multiplex PCR, and TCRdb kept only the in-frame ones, dropping some. V and J calls and clone size are given by that table; D and trimming were obtained from the DNA. This repertoire shows about 120,000 clones, 75% to 90% found once; its top ten account for under 2.5%.

Sequencing was done on a sample of peripheral blood. The V call is TRBV3-1 (or the pseudogene TRBV3-2), the J call TRBJ1-1; D unclear. The receptor was isolated from a man between 65 and 79 years old with acute or convalescent COVID-19. The CDR3 nucleotides read TGTGCCAGCAGCCAAGGTTTAGGCGGCACTGAAGCTTTCTTT. Translated: CASSQGLGGTEAFF.